Listed here are 16 T cell receptor beta chains from one sample, sequenced in a study of molecular identifiers for immune sequencing clone quantification. TCRdb reprocessed the PCR reads via MiXCR and lists one record per CDR3 protein. The sample has some 320,000 distinct CDR3 sequences, around 21% seen once; the top ten hold approximately 0.8%. Sequencing was performed on naive CD8+ T cells from blood, with Jurkat cell RNA spiked in. The subset: FACS-sorted CD8+CD4-CCR7+CD45RA+ naive T cells. These receptors all stem from a human donor in good health. Some libraries in this study had Jurkat cell RNA spiked in.

This clonotype has at least ten counts. V and J are TRBV4-3 and TRBJ2-6, with D unclear. The CDR3 contains 16 residues. V was shortened by 0 bases and J by 1 base, with 7 bases between the two germline ends. Germline lookup yields CDR1 LGHNA and CDR2 YSLEER. CDR3 nucleotides: TGCGCCAGCAGCCAAGATCGGTGGTCTGGGGCCAACGTCCTGACTTTC. Translating it yields CASSQDRWSGANVLTF.

A few counts support this clonotype. The junction shows a germline mismatch at one end, possibly a read error. The V gene is TRBV28, the J gene TRBJ2-3; TRBD2 matches at 7 bases. Germline CDR1 and CDR2: MDHEN and SYDVKM. The CDR3 is made up of 15 amino acids. CDR3 residues: CAGSLSLANTDTQYF. CDR3 coding DNA: TGTGCCGGCAGTTTATCACTAGCGAACACAGATACGCAGTATTTT.

This clonotype was seen many times. The J gene is TRBJ2-3, the V gene TRBV7-6; D is perhaps TRBD1 (6 bases). V lost 5 bases and J 2 bases, leaving 11 bases between the germline ends. Looked up from germline, CDR1 is SGHVS and CDR2 is FNYEAQ. The CDR3 is 14 amino acids. CDR3 DNA: TGTGCCAGCAGCCAAGACAGGTCCACAGATACGCAGTATTTT. Residues: CASSQDRSTDTQYF.

This clonotype was detected many times. The CDR3 nucleotides read TGCGCCAGCAGATTTGAAGGGGGCGACTATGGCTACACCTTC. It encodes CASRFEGGDYGYTF. V is TRBV5-1 and J is TRBJ1-2; 7 bases align to TRBD1. This CDR3 has 14 amino acids. In germline, CDR1 is SGHRS, CDR2 YFSETQ. The ends lost 5 bases at V and 3 bases at J; junction bases unmatched: 7.

At least ten counts were recorded for this clonotype. V is TRBV20-1 and J is TRBJ2-7; possible D gene TRBD1, 6 bases. Deletions cut 6 bases from V and 1 base from J, with 13 bases between. There are 13 residues in the CDR3. CDR1 and CDR2 (germline): DFQATT, SNEGSKA (reference sequence). The CDR3 region has the DNA TGCAGTGCGTTAGGACAGCCGTCCTACGAGCAGTACTTC. It specifies CSALGQPSYEQYF.

This clonotype was found many times. This chain connects TRBV4-1 to TRBJ1-5; TRBD1 matches at 8 bases. Trimming removed 2 bases from V and 2 bases from J; junction bases left unmatched: 8. The CDR3 sequence is 17 residues long. Germline V gene lookup returns CDR1 MGHRA and CDR2 YSYEKL. This CDR3 reads CASSQPDRGGRNQPQHF. CDR3 DNA sequence: TGCGCCAGCAGCCAACCCGACAGGGGAGGACGCAATCAGCCCCAGCATTTT.

On this clonotype itself: A much larger clone sits a single nucleotide away, making a read error possible. V usage is TRBV20-1 and J usage is TRBJ2-4, with 10 bases that match TRBD1. The germline CDR1 and CDR2 sequences are DFQATT and SNEGSKA (reference sequence). The CDR3 totals 15 residues. For the CDR3, the DNA is TGCAGTGCTAGAGACGGGACAGGGGCGAGAAACATTCAGCACTTC. Translation: CSARDGTGARNIQHF.

Note on this clonotype: This clone may be a read error of a much larger clone one base away. The chain couples TRBV27 to TRBJ1-4; D gene ambiguous. CDR1 is MNHEY, CDR2 SMNVEV, per germline (reference sequence). Between the trimmed V and J ends, which lost 5 bases and 12 bases, there was a span of 16 bases. The length of the CDR3 is 13 residues. CDR3 sequence: CASSTGMLEELFF. CDR3 bases: TGTGCCAGCAGTACCGGGATGTTAGAAGAACTGTTTTTT.

This clonotype was found many times. V gene TRBV20-1 combines with J gene TRBJ1-3, with D hard to call. The CDR3 has 15 residues. Trimming took 0 bases from V and 3 from J, leaving 12 bases between them. CDR1 and CDR2 from the germline V gene are DFQATT and SNEGSKA (reference sequence). The CDR3 loop reads CSARDLDLNGNTIYF. DNA of the CDR3: TGCAGTGCTAGAGATTTAGATCTAAATGGAAACACCATATATTTT.

The genes are TRBV27 and TRBJ2-3, with D maybe TRBD2 (6 bases). V was pared by 4 bases and J by 9 bases, with 17 bases between. The CDR3 covers 14 residues. Germline V gene data show CDR1 as MNHEY and CDR2 as SMNVEV (reference sequence). The CDR3 sequence is CASSSLMTRGTQYF. In DNA, the CDR3 is TGTGCCAGCAGTTCCCTCATGACTAGAGGAACGCAGTATTTT.

On this clonotype itself: A single base separates this from a much larger clone, so it may be a read error. This chain joins TRBV20-1 and TRBJ2-7; 8 bases fit TRBD2. Per the germline V gene, CDR1 is DFQATT and CDR2 is SNEGSKA (reference sequence). Trimming took 5 bases from V and 2 from J; bases not matched to a gene: 5. CDR3 size: 13 residues. CDR3 amino acids: CSAGPTSAYEQYF. CDR3 nucleotides: TGCAGTGCTGGCCCGACTAGCGCCTACGAGCAGTACTTC.

V is TRBV20-1 and J is TRBJ2-7, with D uncertain. CDR3 length: 14 residues. Germline CDR1 and CDR2: DFQATT and SNEGSKA (reference sequence). Trimming removed 0 bases at V and 1 base at J, with 10 bases between. CDR3 protein: CSARDLNRSYEQYF. CDR3 DNA sequence: TGCAGTGCTAGAGATTTAAATCGGTCCTACGAGCAGTACTTC.

This clonotype was counted many times. V is TRBV20-1 and J is TRBJ1-5; tentative D call: TRBD1 (5 bases). The CDR3 sequence is 15 residues long. Germline-derived CDR1 and CDR2 are DFQATT and SNEGSKA (reference sequence). Trimming took off 6 bases at V and 0 bases at J, with 15 bases between the two ends. CDR3 in amino acids: CSAIYTGSSNQPQHF. The CDR3 DNA reads TGCAGTGCCATCTATACAGGTTCTAGCAATCAGCCCCAGCATTTT.

Notes on this clonotype: A single base separates this from a much larger clone, so it may be a read error. This rearrangement joins TRBV5-1 to TRBJ2-1; TRBD2 is a possible D gene (5 bases). The CDR3 extends over 15 amino acids. Per germline, CDR1 SGHRS and CDR2 YFSETQ. CDR3 sequence reads: CVSSPRTGRYNEQFF. In DNA form, the CDR3 reads TGCGTCAGCAGCCCGCGGACGGGGAGATACAATGAGCAGTTCTTC.

The chain has TRBV7-9 and TRBJ2-1; no clear D. The CDR3 spans 12 residues. Trimming stripped 5 bases from V and 10 bases from J, with 12 bases between. Germline V gives CDR1 SEHNR, CDR2 FQNEAQ (reference sequence). The CDR3 sequence is CASSPTGAEQFF. The CDR3 DNA sequence: TGTGCCAGCAGCCCGACGGGCGCCGAGCAGTTCTTC.

In its sample, this clonotype was seen many times. The gene calls are TRBV30 and TRBJ2-7; perhaps D is TRBD1 or TRBD2 (5 bases each). This CDR3 comprises 17 residues. Germline CDR1 and CDR2: GTSNPN and SVGIG (reference sequence). Trimming stripped 2 bases from V and 5 bases from J, with 25 bases between. CDR3 residues: CAWSSRTLYDYNNEQYF. CDR3 DNA: TGTGCCTGGAGTTCCCGGACATTGTACGACTACAACAACGAGCAGTACTTC.